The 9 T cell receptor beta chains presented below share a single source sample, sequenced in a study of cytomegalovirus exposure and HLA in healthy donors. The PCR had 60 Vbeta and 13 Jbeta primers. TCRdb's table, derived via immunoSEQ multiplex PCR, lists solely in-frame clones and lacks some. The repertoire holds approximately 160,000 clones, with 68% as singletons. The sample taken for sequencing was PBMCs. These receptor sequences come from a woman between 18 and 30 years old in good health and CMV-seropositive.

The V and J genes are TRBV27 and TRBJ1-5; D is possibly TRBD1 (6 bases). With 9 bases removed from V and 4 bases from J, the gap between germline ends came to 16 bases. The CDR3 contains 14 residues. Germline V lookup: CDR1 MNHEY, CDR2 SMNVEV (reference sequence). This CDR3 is CASRGGVANQPQHF. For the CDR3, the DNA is TGTGCCAGTAGAGGGGGTGTAGCAAATCAGCCCCAGCATTTT.

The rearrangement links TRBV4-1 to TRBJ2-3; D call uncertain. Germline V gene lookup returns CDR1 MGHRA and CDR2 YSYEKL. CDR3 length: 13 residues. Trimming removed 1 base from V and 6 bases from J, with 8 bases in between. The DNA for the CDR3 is TGCGCCAGCAGCCAAGGAGTTCCCGATACGCAGTATTTT. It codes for CASSQGVPDTQYF.

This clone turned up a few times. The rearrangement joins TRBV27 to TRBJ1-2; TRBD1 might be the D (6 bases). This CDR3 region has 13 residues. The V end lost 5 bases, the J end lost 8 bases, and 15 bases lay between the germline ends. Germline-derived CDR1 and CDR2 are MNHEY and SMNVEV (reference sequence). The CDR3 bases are TGTGCCAGCAGTACCTACAGGGCCGGCGGCTACACCTTC. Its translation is CASSTYRAGGYTF.

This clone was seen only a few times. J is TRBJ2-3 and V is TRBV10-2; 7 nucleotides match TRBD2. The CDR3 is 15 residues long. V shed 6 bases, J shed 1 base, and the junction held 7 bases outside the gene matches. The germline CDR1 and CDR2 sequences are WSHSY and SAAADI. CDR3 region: CASRIGLGGTDTQYF. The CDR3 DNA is TGCGCCAGCAGAATCGGACTAGGGGGCACAGATACGCAGTATTTT.

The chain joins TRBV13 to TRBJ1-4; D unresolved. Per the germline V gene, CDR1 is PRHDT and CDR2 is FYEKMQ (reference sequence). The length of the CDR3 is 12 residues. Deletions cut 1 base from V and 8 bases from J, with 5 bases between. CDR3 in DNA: TGTGCCAGCAGCTTAGCTGGCGAAAAACTGTTTTTT. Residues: CASSLAGEKLFF.

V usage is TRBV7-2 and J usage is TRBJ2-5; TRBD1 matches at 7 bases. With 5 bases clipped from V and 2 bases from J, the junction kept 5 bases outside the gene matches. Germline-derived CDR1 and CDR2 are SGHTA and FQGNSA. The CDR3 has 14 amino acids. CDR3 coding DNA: TGTGCCAGCAGCCGACAGGGACAACAAGAGACCCAGTACTTC. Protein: CASSRQGQQETQYF.

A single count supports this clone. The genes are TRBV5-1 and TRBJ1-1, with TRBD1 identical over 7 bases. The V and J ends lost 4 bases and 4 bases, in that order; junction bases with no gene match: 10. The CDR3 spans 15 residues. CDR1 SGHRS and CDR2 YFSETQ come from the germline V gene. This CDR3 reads CASSGQGGRATEAFF. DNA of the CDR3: TGCGCCAGCAGCGGGCAGGGGGGAAGAGCCACTGAAGCTTTCTTT. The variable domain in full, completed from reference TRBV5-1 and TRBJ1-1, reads KAGVTQTPRYLIKTRGQQVTLSCSPISGHRSVSWYQQTPGQGLQFLFEYFSETQRNKGNFPGRFSGRQFSNSRSEMNVSTLELGDSALYLCASSGQGGRATEAFFGQGTRLTVV.

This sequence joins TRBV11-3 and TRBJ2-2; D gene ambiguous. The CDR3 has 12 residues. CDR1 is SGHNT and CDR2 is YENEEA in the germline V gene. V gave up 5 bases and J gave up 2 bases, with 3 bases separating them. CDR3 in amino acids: CASSPNTGELFF. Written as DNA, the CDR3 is TGTGCCAGCAGCCCTAACACCGGGGAGCTGTTTTTT.

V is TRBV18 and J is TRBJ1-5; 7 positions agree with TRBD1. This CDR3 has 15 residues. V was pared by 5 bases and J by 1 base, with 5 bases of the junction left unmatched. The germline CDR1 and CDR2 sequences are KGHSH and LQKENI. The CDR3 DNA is TGTGCCAGCTCATCATTGGGACAGAGCAATCAGCCCCAGCATTTT. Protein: CASSSLGQSNQPQHF.